Presented here are 10 T cell receptor beta chains from one specimen sequenced in a study of OX40 agonist ivuxolimab in advanced cancers. TCRdb keeps only in-frame clones here, not all; method: immunoSEQ multiplex PCR. The sample has about 76,000 clones; 85% to 90% are singletons. This specimen was CD4+ or CD8+ T cells sorted from blood, taken in a trial of the OX40 agonist ivuxolimab. The receptors here all came from an adult with an advanced solid tumor such as melanoma, head and neck, liver or kidney cancer.

The V call is TRBV7-9, the J call TRBJ1-1; 8 bases match TRBD1. The germline V gene has CDR1 SEHNR and CDR2 FQNEAQ (reference sequence). This CDR3 has 14 residues. V dropped 5 bases and J dropped 5; count of bases not matched to a gene: 7. This CDR3 reads CASSRTGPGTEAFF. The DNA for the CDR3 is TGTGCCAGCAGCCGGACAGGGCCGGGGACTGAAGCTTTCTTT.

V is TRBV9 and J is TRBJ2-1; tentative D call: TRBD1 (5 bases). The CDR3 runs to 16 residues. Germline CDR1 SGDLS, CDR2 YYNGEE. The V and J ends lost 4 bases and 3 bases respectively, with 17 bases between them. The CDR3 coding sequence is TGTGCCAGCAGCCCTCCGGCAGGGTCGGGCTACAATGAGCAGTTCTTC. Residues: CASSPPAGSGYNEQFF.

DNA for the CDR3: TGTGCCAGCAGCCCCCGGAACTCTGGAAACACCATATATTTT. It yields the protein CASSPRNSGNTIYF. This chain links TRBV7-9 with TRBJ1-3; unclear D gene. CDR1 is SEHNR and CDR2 is FQNEAQ in the germline V gene (reference sequence). The CDR3 spans 14 residues. The V and J ends lost 5 bases and 0 bases respectively, with 8 bases between them.

The chain is built from TRBV25-1 and TRBJ2-7, with D perhaps matching TRBD1 (5 bases). The length of the CDR3 is 11 residues. Germline CDR1 MGHDK, CDR2 SYGVNS. Trimming removed 4 bases at V and 9 bases at J, with 10 bases between. In nucleotides, the CDR3 is TGTGCCAGCAGTGTAGGGGATGGGCAGTACTTC. Protein sequence: CASSVGDGQYF.

The genes are TRBV19 and TRBJ2-1; unclear D gene. V was clipped by 3 bases and J by 4 bases, with 16 bases between them. The CDR3 loop spans 16 amino acids. The germline V gene encodes CDR1 LNHDA and CDR2 SQIVND (reference sequence). The CDR3 DNA reads TGTGCCAGTAGTATTACAGCAGTCGTCGAGTACAATGAGCAGTTCTTC. It encodes CASSITAVVEYNEQFF.

The chain links TRBV14 to TRBJ2-7; D is possibly TRBD1 (6 bases). Per the germline V gene, CDR1 is SGHDN and CDR2 is FVKESK. The CDR3 is 14 residues long. Deletions cut 8 bases from V and 3 bases from J, with 17 bases between. CDR3 in DNA: TGTGCCAGCCTCCAAGGGACACTTAACTACGAGCAGTACTTC. This sequence encodes CASLQGTLNYEQYF.

V and J are TRBV16 and TRBJ2-5; the D gene is possibly TRBD1 (8 bases). The CDR3 has 17 residues. Between the trimmed V and J ends, which lost 5 bases and 3 bases, there was a span of 22 bases. Germline lookup yields CDR1 KGHSY and CDR2 FQNENV. The CDR3 DNA reads as TGTGCCAGCAGCTCCCATCCGACAGGGGAGGGTAAAGAGACCCAGTACTTC. Protein sequence: CASSSHPTGEGKETQYF.

The CDR3 nucleotides are TGTGCCAGCAGCTCGGGACAGGGCCCCTACGAGCAGTACTTC. This gives the protein CASSSGQGPYEQYF. The gene calls are TRBV27 and TRBJ2-7, with TRBD1 matching 9 bases. V lost 6 bases to trimming and J lost 2 bases; unmatched junction nucleotides: 5. The CDR3 has 14 amino acids. Germline loops: CDR1 MNHEY, CDR2 SMNVEV (reference sequence).

J is TRBJ2-3 and V is TRBV11-2, with 8 bases lining up with TRBD2. The CDR3 runs 13 residues. With 5 bases clipped from V and 14 bases from J, the junction kept 12 bases outside the gene matches. CDR1 SGHAT and CDR2 FQNNGV come from the germline V gene. CDR3 sequence (DNA): TGTGCCAGCAGCCCGGGAGGGGCGGGACACGGGTATTTT. Amino acids: CASSPGGAGHGYF.

The chain joins TRBV6-5 to TRBJ2-1; TRBD1 is a possible D gene (6 bases). Per germline, CDR1 MNHEY and CDR2 SVGAGI. V lost 4 bases, J lost 9 bases, and 13 bases lay in between. The CDR3 has 13 residues. The chain's CDR3 is CASSFRQAGEQFF. The CDR3 nucleotides are TGTGCCAGCAGTTTCCGACAGGCGGGTGAGCAGTTCTTC.